This T cell receptor beta chain was sequenced in a study of blood T cell repertoires in COVID-19 (TCRdb year 2020). Context from the whole study: The collaborator samples originated in the United States, Italy and Spain and spanned the acute and convalescent phases of COVID-19. The material from the prospective study consisted of cDNA or gDNA derived from T cells, B-cell-depleted T cells, or PBMCs. Deeply sampled blood TCRbeta repertoires from subjects exposed to, actively infected with, or recovered from COVID-19 were included in the dataset. A freely available public database, intended as a resource for researchers studying the immune response to SARS-CoV-2, is where the repertoires were released. Samples came from the ongoing ImmuneRACE study (first 160 participants) plus 1,254 subjects from 6 global collaborators. Nearly every sample came with metadata listing a de-identified subject ID, COVID-19 status, age in years and sex. Where available, HLA class I and class II types were obtained from metadata supplied by the sample provider rather than from assay-based typing.

Points on this clone: The antigen this receptor binds is unknown. Base qualities are not recorded, but no much larger clone differs from it by a single base.

Deletion took 0 bases off V and 1 base off J, with a span of 15 bases between the germline ends. The CDR3, from cysteine to phenylalanine, totals 17 residues. Just CDR3 DNA is preserved here, 51 bases in frame from base 1. Reading the germline V gene gives CDR1 MGHRA and CDR2 YSYEKL. Overall study results and their limits: The quantity of clinical and demographic metadata differed by source and by participant and was supplied without curation.

TCRbeta CDR3 regions were amplified from genomic DNA using the immunoSEQ Assay, a bias-controlled multiplex PCR. The study's own analysis went as follows. Within the assay, amplification of reference gene primers was used to estimate how many nucleated cells each sample contained. To quantify the absolute abundance of each unique TCRbeta CDR3 rearrangement, sequence reads were collapsed and filtered. For each sample, productive Simpson clonality was calculated as the square root of Simpson's diversity index over productive rearrangements. Not all clones reach the TCRdb copy of this immuneACCESS table, which keeps in-frame sequences only. Checked studies attribute under half of the gap to unresolved V genes and leave the rest unexplained. V and J calls and clone size are copied from that table; D and trimming were computed from the DNA. For this sample there are 70,000 to 95,000 clones; approximately 78% appear just once. In total, the top ten clones hold about 13% of the sample.

Collaborating institutions collected whole blood in K2EDTA tubes following their own protocols. For TCRbeta analysis, collaborators shipped samples as frozen whole blood, isolated PBMCs, or DNA extracted from either of those sample types. This sequence uses TRBV4-1 and TRBJ1-2, with TRBD1 as a weak D call on 6 bases. The origin of this receptor is a human donor in a cohort sampled during active COVID-19. What was sequenced was peripheral blood. CDR3 sequence: CASSQEVVGQYNYGYTF. The bases read TGCGCCAGCAGCCAAGAGGTCGTGGGACAATATAACTATGGCTACACCTTC.